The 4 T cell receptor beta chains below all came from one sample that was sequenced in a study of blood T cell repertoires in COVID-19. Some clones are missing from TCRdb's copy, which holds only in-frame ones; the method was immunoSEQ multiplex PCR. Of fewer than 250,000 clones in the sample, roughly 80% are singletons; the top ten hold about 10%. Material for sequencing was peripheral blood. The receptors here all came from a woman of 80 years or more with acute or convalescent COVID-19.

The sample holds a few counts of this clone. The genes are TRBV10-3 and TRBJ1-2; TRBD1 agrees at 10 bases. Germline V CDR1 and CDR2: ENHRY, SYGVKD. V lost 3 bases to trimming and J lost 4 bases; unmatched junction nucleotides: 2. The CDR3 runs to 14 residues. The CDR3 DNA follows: TGTGCCATCAGTGAAGGACAGGGGGGCTATGGCTACACCTTC. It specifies CAISEGQGGYGYTF.

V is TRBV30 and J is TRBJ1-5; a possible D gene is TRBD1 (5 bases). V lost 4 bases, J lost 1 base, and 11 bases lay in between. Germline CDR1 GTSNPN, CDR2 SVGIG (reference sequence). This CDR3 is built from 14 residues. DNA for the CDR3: TGTGCCTGGACTGGGGGGGGGAGCAATCAGCCCCAGCATTTT. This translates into CAWTGGGSNQPQHF.

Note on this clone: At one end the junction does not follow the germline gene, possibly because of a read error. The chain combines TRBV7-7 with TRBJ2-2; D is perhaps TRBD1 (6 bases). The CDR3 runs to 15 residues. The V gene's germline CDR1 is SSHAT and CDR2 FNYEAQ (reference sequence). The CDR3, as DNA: TGTGCTAGCAGCGAGCAGGGGACGAGCACCGGGGAGCTGTTTTTT. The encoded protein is CASSEQGTSTGELFF.

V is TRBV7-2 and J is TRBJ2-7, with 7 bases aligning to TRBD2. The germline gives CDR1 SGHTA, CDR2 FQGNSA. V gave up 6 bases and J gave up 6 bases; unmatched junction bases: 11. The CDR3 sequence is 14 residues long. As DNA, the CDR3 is TGTGCCAGCAGAAATGGGCCTTGGGAGGGCGAGCAGTACTTC. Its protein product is CASRNGPWEGEQYF.